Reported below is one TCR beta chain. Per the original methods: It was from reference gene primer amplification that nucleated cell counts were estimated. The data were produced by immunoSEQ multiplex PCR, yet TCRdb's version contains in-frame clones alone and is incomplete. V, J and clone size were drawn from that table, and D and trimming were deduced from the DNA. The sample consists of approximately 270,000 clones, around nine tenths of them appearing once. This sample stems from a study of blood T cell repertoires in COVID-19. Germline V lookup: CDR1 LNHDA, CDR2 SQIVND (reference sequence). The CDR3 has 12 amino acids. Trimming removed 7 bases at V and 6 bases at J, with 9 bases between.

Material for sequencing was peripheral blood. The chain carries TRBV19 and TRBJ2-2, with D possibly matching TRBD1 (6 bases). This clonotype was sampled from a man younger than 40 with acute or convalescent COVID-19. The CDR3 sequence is CASKNRAGELFF. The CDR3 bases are TGTGCCAGTAAGAACAGGGCCGGGGAGCTGTTTTTT.